Listed here is a single T cell receptor (beta chain). The target antigen is unknown. The CDR3 runs 14 residues. Looked up from germline, CDR1 is SEHNR and CDR2 is FQNEAQ (reference sequence). The ends were cut back, 6 bases at V and 2 bases at J, with 14 bases in the middle. The record originates from a study of shared clonotypes between healthy human individuals. Study at large: Used for every donor were three CD4 naive, three CD4 memory, two CD8 naive and one CD8 memory plate. Study outcomes and limitations: There were few donors, and this limited the genetic and exposure-history diversity represented. Richness estimates generally favored naive over memory subsets.

Clones were sequenced by immunoSEQ multiplex PCR, and TCRdb holds only the in-frame ones, with some missing. The table has around 600,000 clones, around 97% seen once. The V gene is TRBV7-9, the J gene TRBJ2-7; D is ambiguous. The TCR comes from a woman aged 25 to 39 in good health. Sequenced: naive CD4+ T cells sorted from blood. Subset given: CD45RA+ positively selected. CDR3 protein: CASRRFGQTYEQYF. In DNA form, the CDR3 reads TGTGCCAGCAGGAGGTTTGGGCAAACCTACGAGCAGTACTTC.